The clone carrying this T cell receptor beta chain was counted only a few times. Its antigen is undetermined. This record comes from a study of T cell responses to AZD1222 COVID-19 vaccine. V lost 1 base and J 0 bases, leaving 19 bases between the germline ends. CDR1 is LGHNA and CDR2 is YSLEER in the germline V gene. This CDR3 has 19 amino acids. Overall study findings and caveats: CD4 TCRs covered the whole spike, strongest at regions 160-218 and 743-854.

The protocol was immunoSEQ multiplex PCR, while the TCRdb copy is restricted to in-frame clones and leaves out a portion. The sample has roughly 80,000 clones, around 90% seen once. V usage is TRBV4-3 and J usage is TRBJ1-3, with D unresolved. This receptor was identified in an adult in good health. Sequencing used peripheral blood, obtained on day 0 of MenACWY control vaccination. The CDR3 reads CASSQVRISNGFSGNTIYF. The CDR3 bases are TGCGCCAGCAGCCAAGTAAGGATTTCCAACGGTTTCTCTGGAAACACCATATATTTT.